This T cell receptor beta chain was obtained from a study of T cells in Graves' hyperthyroidism and ophthalmopathy. Across the whole study: Staff took peripheral blood when the initial diagnosis was made, before any treatment began.

By sample fraction, this clonotype is medium-sized. The patients, who ranged from 18 to 65 in age, presented with newly diagnosed hyperthyroidism lasting under 2 months. Authors of the study amplified TCR beta CDR3 regions from RNA transcripts. The HTBI primer set drove a first-round RT-PCR of the TCR CDR3. TCRdb reprocessed the multiplex PCR reads with MiXCR, giving one entry per CDR3 protein. The sample has approximately 370,000 distinct CDR3 sequences; about a sixth are singletons. The V end lost 4 bases, the J end lost 9 bases, and 12 bases lay between the germline ends. Germline values: CDR1 SNHLY, CDR2 FYNNEI. CDR3 length equals 12 residues.

This chain links TRBV2 with TRBJ1-2, with D perhaps TRBD1 (5 bases). The receptor's source is a woman aged 30 to 39 with Graves' hyperthyroidism that later progressed to Graves' ophthalmopathy. Sequencing was done on a sample of blood. This CDR3 is CASSADRASYTF. The CDR3 bases are TGTGCCAGCAGTGCTGACAGAGCCAGCTACACCTTC.